Below, one TCR beta chain is given with its context. TCRdb processed the 5' RACE reads anew with MiXCR; each CDR3 protein has one entry. Found here are about 320,000 distinct CDR3 sequences, roughly an eighth of them singletons; the top ten hold under 25%. The CDR3 totals 15 residues. With V trimmed by 3 bases and J by 7 bases, 13 bases remained unmatched. CDR1 is DFQATT, CDR2 SNEGSKA, per germline (reference sequence). The record originates from a study of T-cell memory formation after mild COVID-19. The TCR sequence derives from a man between 18 and 29 years old who had mild COVID-19 (a few samples of this study predate the infection). Cell type and time point are not known. Sequenced: PBMCs or a T cell subset sorted from them (not recorded which). The chain uses TRBV20-1 and TRBJ2-7; 9 bases fit TRBD1. The CDR3 DNA reads as TGCAGTGCTAGGCCCCCCGGGACAGGGTTGGGAGAGCAGTACGTC. This sequence encodes CSARPPGTGLGEQYV.